This is a list of T cell receptor beta chains from one sample in a study of cytomegalovirus exposure and HLA in healthy donors. Using immunoSEQ multiplex PCR, the repertoire was profiled, and TCRdb retains in-frame clones only, with some absent. The sample has roughly 88,000 clones. Sequencing was carried out using PBMCs. The receptors shown here come from a middle-aged man in good health and CMV-seropositive. CDR3s leave out the opening cysteine and the closing phenylalanine or tryptophan. Each record gives: V gene, J gene, CDR3 protein.

V gene: TRBV30
J gene: TRBJ2-7
CDR3 protein: AWSWAGRTYEQY

V gene: TRBV7-9
J gene: TRBJ2-7
CDR3 protein: ASSSPGTSGPVRYEQY

V gene: TRBV7-2
J gene: TRBJ1-2
CDR3 protein: ASSSIGGVFGYT

V gene: TRBV4-3
J gene: TRBJ1-2
CDR3 protein: ASSQDRGARWGYT

V gene: TRBV11-3
J gene: TRBJ2-1
CDR3 protein: ASSLGFLAGANEQF

V gene: TRBV30
J gene: TRBJ1-1
CDR3 protein: AWSGGGNTEAF

V gene: TRBV30
J gene: TRBJ1-1
CDR3 protein: AWSVLKGLAEAF

V gene: TRBV7-9
J gene: TRBJ2-1
CDR3 protein: ASSGQGWHEQF

V gene: TRBV11-2
J gene: TRBJ2-3
CDR3 protein: ASSLDWGRRSGADTQY

V gene: TRBV19
J gene: TRBJ2-7
CDR3 protein: ASSKGLAHEQY

V gene: TRBV9
J gene: TRBJ1-1
CDR3 protein: ASSSTGNTEAF

V gene: TRBV11-2
J gene: TRBJ1-1
CDR3 protein: ASTRARGDTEAF

V gene: TRBV4-3
J gene: TRBJ2-2
CDR3 protein: ASSQDAGASGELF

V gene: TRBV19
J gene: TRBJ1-2
CDR3 protein: ATSNSGTVDYGYT

V gene: TRBV11-3
J gene: TRBJ2-5
CDR3 protein: ASSLTGLAEETQY

V gene: TRBV7-2
J gene: TRBJ1-2
CDR3 protein: ASSHRGPLYGYT

V gene: TRBV18
J gene: TRBJ1-3
CDR3 protein: ASSPKSPVSGGNTIY

V gene: TRBV14
J gene: TRBJ2-1
CDR3 protein: ASSLLGGNPYNEQF

V gene: TRBV18
J gene: TRBJ1-1
CDR3 protein: ASSQGANTEAF

V gene: TRBV6-1
J gene: TRBJ2-3
CDR3 protein: ASGELGGTQY

V gene: TRBV6-6
J gene: TRBJ1-5
CDR3 protein: ASSSNPRQYNQPQH

V gene: TRBV30
J gene: TRBJ1-6
CDR3 protein: AWSGRGVYNSPLH

V gene: TRBV6-4
J gene: TRBJ1-1
CDR3 protein: ASSASTGETEAF

V gene: TRBV28
J gene: TRBJ1-1
CDR3 protein: ASSIFPGMNTEAF

V gene: TRBV29-1
J gene: TRBJ1-1
CDR3 protein: SVESPGFRAF

V gene: TRBV29-1
J gene: TRBJ1-1
CDR3 protein: SVGRDLNTEAF

V gene: TRBV2
J gene: TRBJ2-7
CDR3 protein: ASSENGLAGGDSYEQYFGYEQY

V gene: TRBV7-6
J gene: TRBJ2-1
CDR3 protein: ASSPLPDRENNEQF

V gene: TRBV30
J gene: TRBJ2-6
CDR3 protein: ARDRGPGANVLT

V gene: TRBV6-5
J gene: TRBJ2-1
CDR3 protein: ASSSSQREGRGEQF

V gene: TRBV30
J gene: TRBJ2-3
CDR3 protein: ACGTSGIIDTQY

V gene: TRBV7-8
J gene: TRBJ2-5
CDR3 protein: ASSLARTSGTQY

V gene: TRBV19
J gene: TRBJ1-3
CDR3 protein: ASTPLQGLRGNTIY

V gene: TRBV7-3
J gene: TRBJ1-1
CDR3 protein: ASSLNRNTEAF

V gene: TRBV11-2
J gene: TRBJ2-7
CDR3 protein: ASSLDTHSYEQY

V gene: TRBV19
J gene: TRBJ1-5
CDR3 protein: ASSIGTGVNQPQH

V gene: TRBV6-1
J gene: TRBJ2-1
CDR3 protein: ASSGVGRDYNEQF

V gene: TRBV6-1
J gene: TRBJ2-2
CDR3 protein: ASSEVRNTGELF

V gene: TRBV6-4
J gene: TRBJ1-5
CDR3 protein: ASSGEQGIVSQPQH

V gene: TRBV30
J gene: TRBJ1-1
CDR3 protein: AWSGTGTSRAF

V gene: TRBV18
J gene: TRBJ1-1
CDR3 protein: ASSPPVAGGADTEAF

V gene: TRBV9
J gene: TRBJ2-7
CDR3 protein: ASSTWGSVYEQY

V gene: TRBV18
J gene: TRBJ2-2
CDR3 protein: ASSARRAGTGELF

V gene: TRBV7-8
J gene: TRBJ1-2
CDR3 protein: ASSLAGGRGGVEGYT

V gene: TRBV7-2
J gene: TRBJ2-1
CDR3 protein: ASSQTGEQF

V gene: TRBV6-6
J gene: TRBJ2-5
CDR3 protein: ASILTSGRGTQY

V gene: TRBV27
J gene: TRBJ1-1
CDR3 protein: ASISLGGYTEAF

V gene: TRBV4-3
J gene: TRBJ2-1
CDR3 protein: ASSQVWRDYDNEQF

V gene: TRBV18
J gene: TRBJ2-7
CDR3 protein: ASSPMGSSYEQY

V gene: TRBV25-1
J gene: TRBJ2-7
CDR3 protein: ASSAAGTLYEQY

V gene: TRBV9
J gene: TRBJ2-7
CDR3 protein: ASSVEGLAETYEQY